This T cell receptor (beta chain) was observed in a study of PD-1 blockade in classical Hodgkin lymphoma (dated by TCRdb to 2020 to 2022). Looking at the study overall: Nivolumab dosing was 3 mg/kg intravenously every 2 weeks, continuing until either disease progression or unacceptable toxicity. A peripheral blood immune signature of response to PD-1 blockade in classical Hodgkin lymphoma was defined using TCR beta sequencing and CyTOF.

This clone has only a few counts. The antigen this receptor binds is unknown. Qualities for individual bases were not recorded, and no much larger clone is one base off. The Qiagen DNeasy kit was used to extract genomic DNA both from unsorted PBMCs and from the negatively selected CD4+ and CD8+ fractions. TCR beta CDR3 regions were amplified by immunoSEQ multiplex PCR using primers annealing to V and J segments. A synthetic immune receptor repertoire was used to minimize amplification bias, and any remaining bias was removed computationally after sequencing. In the source study's methods: Custom Python scripts were used to quantify repertoire diversity as the Shannon entropy index. Unsorted, CD4+ and CD8+ repertoires were analyzed separately, except for combined analyses in which CD4+ and CD8+ sequences were merged in silico. Clonal expansion was defined as a frequency increase of at least 2-fold after treatment compared with C1D1, and clones undetected at baseline were assigned a pseudocount of 0.5. Clones with 0 or 1 copy at C1D1 were classified as singleton clones, and clones with 2 or more copies were classified as non-singleton clones. By matching protein sequences in sorted samples from the same patient, clones expanded in unsorted samples were annotated as CD4+, CD8+ or unknown. Wilcoxon tests were applied to paired samples to test diversity changes from C1D1 to C4D1. TCRdb holds this immuneACCESS table with in-frame rearrangements only. Some clones are missing; in checked studies, unresolved V genes explain under half, and the rest has no known cause. D and trimming were read from the DNA, whereas the V and J calls and clone size are those reported in that table. Here the sample has about 11,000 clones; about 68% occur a single time. Roughly 35% of the sample lies in the top ten.

Points the paper makes about the study in general: Only a single clinical trial cohort was studied, and what caused the repertoire differences, possibly disease activity or prior therapy, remained undefined. Trial patients with a complete response had baseline diversity similar to that of newly diagnosed patients, while partial responders and progressors had significantly lower diversity. CD4+ but not CD8+ TCR diversity rose significantly by C4D1 (p=0.0027 vs p=0.16), most apparent in complete responders (p=0.02). Baseline TCR diversity was reported as lower in newly diagnosed patients than in healthy donors, and lower still in relapsed/refractory patients. Patients starting nivolumab less than 1 year after ASCT had lower diversity and were excluded from later analyses to avoid confounding by immune reconstitution.

This sample's time point label indicates: cycle 1 day 1 (C1D1), immediately before nivolumab initiation. Every trial patient had relapsed following autologous stem cell transplantation, and prior brentuximab vedotin exposure was what differed among cohorts A, B and C. The trial cohort comprised 56 patients with relapsed/refractory classical Hodgkin lymphoma whose best overall responses were complete response, partial response or progressive disease. Single-agent nivolumab was administered to trial patients in the multi-cohort phase II CheckMate 205 trial. Best overall response was determined by an independent review committee according to the 2007 International Working Group response criteria. Trial PBMCs were collected immediately before nivolumab initiation (C1D1) and during therapy at cycle 2 day 1 and cycle 4 day 1. Peripheral blood was collected in 8 mL Vacutainer Cell Preparation Tubes, from which PBMCs were isolated by centrifugation and then cryopreserved.

From the germline V gene, CDR1 is MGHRA and CDR2 is YSYEKL. From the cysteine up to the phenylalanine, the CDR3 has a length of 17 residues. Only the CDR3 portion is preserved as DNA: 51 bases, with reading frame beginning at the first base. The germline V end is reduced by 4 bases and the J end by 5 bases; junction bases left unmatched: 13. The chain is assembled from TRBV4-1 and TRBJ2-2, and 7 bases in between align with TRBD2. The source material was peripheral blood mononuclear cells (PBMCs), sampled at baseline. The sequence derives from a human donor with classical Hodgkin lymphoma. The sequenced DNA: TGCGCCAGCAGCCCCTTAGGGGTAGCGGGTGGGACCGGGGAGCTGTTTTTT. Protein translation: CASSPLGVAGGTGELFF.